This T cell receptor beta chain originates from a study of T-cell memory formation after mild COVID-19. Overall study results and limits: Contracting clones, day 15 to 85, had balanced CD4/CD8, and later expanders favored CD4+.

With regard to this clonotype: Its antigen is not known.

Germline-derived CDR1 and CDR2 are MNHEY and SVGAGI. The V gene end was trimmed by 6 bases and the J gene end by 6 bases; junction bases not matched to a gene: 12. This CDR3 contains 16 residues. After 5'RACE with constant-segment primers, TCR alpha and TCR beta cDNA libraries carrying sample barcodes and UMIs were obtained. TCRdb re-called the 5' RACE reads with MiXCR, one entry per CDR3 protein. The sample lists hundreds of thousands of distinct CDR3 sequences; 15% to 20% were seen once. Sequencing input: PBMCs or a T cell subset sorted from them (not recorded which). This sequence originates from an adult woman who had mild COVID-19 (a few samples of this study predate the infection). Cell type and time point are not known. This chain links TRBV6-5 with TRBJ2-1, with 9 bases that match TRBD2. The CDR3 region has the DNA TGTGCCAGCAGGGACATGGGACTAGCCTTGAGCAATGAGCAGTTCTTC. Amino acid sequence: CASRDMGLALSNEQFF.